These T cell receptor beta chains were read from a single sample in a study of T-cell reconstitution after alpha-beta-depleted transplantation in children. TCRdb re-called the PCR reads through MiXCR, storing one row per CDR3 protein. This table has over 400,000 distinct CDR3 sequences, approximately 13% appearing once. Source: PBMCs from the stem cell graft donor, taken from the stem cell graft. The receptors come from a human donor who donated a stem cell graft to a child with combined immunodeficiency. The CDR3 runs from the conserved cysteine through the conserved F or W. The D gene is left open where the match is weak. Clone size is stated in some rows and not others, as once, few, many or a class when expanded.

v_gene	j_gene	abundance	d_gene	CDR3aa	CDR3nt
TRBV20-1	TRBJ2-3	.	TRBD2	CSARGGGADTQYF	TGCAGTGCTAGAGGCGGGGGGGCAGATACGCAGTATTTT
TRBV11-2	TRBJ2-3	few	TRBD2	CASSAGGSTDTQYF	TGTGCCAGCAGCGCGGGGGGGAGCACAGATACGCAGTATTTT
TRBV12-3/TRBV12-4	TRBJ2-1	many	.	CASSFPGAYNEQFF	TGTGCCAGCAGTTTCCCGGGGGCCTACAATGAGCAGTTCTTC
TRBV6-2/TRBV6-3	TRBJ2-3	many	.	CASIFGQNTDTQYF	TGTGCCAGCATCTTCGGACAGAACACAGATACGCAGTATTTT
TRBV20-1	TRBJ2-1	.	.	CSATHPGVIKGQFF	TGCAGTGCCACGCACCCGGGGGTTATCAAGGGGCAGTTCTTC
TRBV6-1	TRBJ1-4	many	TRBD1	CASRTRTGFEKLFF	TGTGCCAGCAGAACCCGGACAGGTTTTGAAAAACTGTTTTTT
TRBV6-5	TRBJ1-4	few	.	CASSPDSSINEKLFF	TGTGCCAGCAGTCCAGATTCATCCATTAATGAAAAACTGTTTTTT
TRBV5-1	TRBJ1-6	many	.	CASSFSGDNSPLHF	TGCGCCAGCAGCTTTTCAGGGGACAATTCACCCCTCCACTTT
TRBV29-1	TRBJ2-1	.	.	CSVVGLGHSSYNEQFF	TGCAGCGTTGTAGGATTGGGCCATAGCTCCTACAATGAGCAGTTCTTC
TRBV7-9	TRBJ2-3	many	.	CASSPSGFQMSTDTQYF	TGTGCCAGCAGCCCTAGTGGGTTTCAGATGAGCACAGATACGCAGTATTTT
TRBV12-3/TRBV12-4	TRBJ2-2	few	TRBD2	CASSPSGGNTGELFF	TGTGCCAGCAGCCCCAGCGGGGGGAACACCGGGGAGCTGTTTTTT
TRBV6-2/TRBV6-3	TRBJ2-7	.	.	CASRPTSGGFYEQYF	TGTGCCAGCAGGCCTACCTCCGGGGGATTCTACGAGCAGTACTTC
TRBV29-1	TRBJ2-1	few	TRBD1	CSAGTSGQGGDEQFF	TGCAGCGCGGGTACGTCGGGACAGGGGGGTGATGAGCAGTTCTTC
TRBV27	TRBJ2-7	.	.	CASSFFPGYEQYF	TGTGCCAGCAGTTTCTTCCCGGGCTACGAGCAGTACTTC
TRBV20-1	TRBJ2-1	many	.	CSARDLRDEQFF	TGCAGTGCTAGAGATTTGAGGGATGAGCAGTTCTTC
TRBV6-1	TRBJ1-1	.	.	CASSEEVYMNTEAFF	TGTGCCAGCAGTGAAGAAGTTTATATGAACACTGAAGCTTTCTTT
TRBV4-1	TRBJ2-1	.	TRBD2	CASSPSSGRYNEQFF	TGCGCCAGCAGCCCTTCTAGCGGGCGGTACAATGAGCAGTTCTTC
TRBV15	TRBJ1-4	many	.	CATSRTDPRGEKLFF	TGTGCCACCAGCAGGACCGACCCGAGGGGCGAAAAACTGTTTTTT
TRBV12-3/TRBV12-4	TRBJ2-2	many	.	CASSWGENTGELFF	TGTGCCAGCAGTTGGGGGGAGAACACCGGGGAGCTGTTTTTT
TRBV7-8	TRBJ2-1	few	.	CASTSLLADEQFF	TGTGCCAGCACCTCCCTTCTGGCAGATGAGCAGTTCTTC
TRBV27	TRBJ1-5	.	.	CASSLSGFGRSNQPQHF	TGTGCCAGCAGTTTATCGGGTTTTGGGAGGTCGAATCAGCCCCAGCATTTT
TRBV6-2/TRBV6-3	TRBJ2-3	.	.	CASTLLGPESDTQYF	TGTGCCAGCACCTTACTGGGTCCTGAATCAGATACGCAGTATTTT
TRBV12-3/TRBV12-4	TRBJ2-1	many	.	CASMVGGYNEQFF	TGTGCCAGCATGGTCGGGGGCTACAATGAGCAGTTCTTC
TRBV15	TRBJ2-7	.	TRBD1	CATSASGTGIYEQYF	TGTGCCACCAGCGCCTCCGGGACAGGGATCTACGAGCAGTACTTC
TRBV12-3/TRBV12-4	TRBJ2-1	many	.	CASSFGAANNEQFF	TGTGCCAGCAGTTTTGGGGCGGCGAACAATGAGCAGTTCTTC
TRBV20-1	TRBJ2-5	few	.	CSASPGAQETQYF	TGCAGTGCTAGCCCCGGGGCCCAAGAGACCCAGTACTTC
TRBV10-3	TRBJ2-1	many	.	CATRTEYNEQFF	TGTGCCACCCGGACGGAATACAATGAGCAGTTCTTC
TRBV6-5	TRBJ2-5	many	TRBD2	CASSYSSGGRETQYF	TGTGCCAGCAGTTACTCGAGCGGGGGGAGGGAGACCCAGTACTTC
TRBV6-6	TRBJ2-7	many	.	CASSYSDSYEQYF	TGTGCCAGCAGTTACTCAGACTCCTACGAGCAGTACTTC
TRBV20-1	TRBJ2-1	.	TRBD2	CSAATSGSSYNEQFF	TGCAGTGCAGCCACTAGCGGGAGCTCCTACAATGAGCAGTTCTTC
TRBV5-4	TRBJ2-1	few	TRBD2	CASSLGWGSGRAGYNEQFF	TGTGCCAGCAGCTTGGGGTGGGGTAGCGGGAGGGCCGGGTACAATGAGCAGTTCTTC
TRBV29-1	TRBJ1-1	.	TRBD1	CSVEDLTGGAFF	TGCAGCGTTGAAGACTTGACAGGGGGAGCTTTCTTT
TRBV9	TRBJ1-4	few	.	CASSVATGKNEKLFF	TGTGCCAGCAGCGTAGCCACGGGAAAAAATGAAAAACTGTTTTTT
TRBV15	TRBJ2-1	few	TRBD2	CATSLPGLASLNEQFF	TGTGCCACCAGTCTACCGGGACTAGCGTCCCTTAATGAGCAGTTCTTC
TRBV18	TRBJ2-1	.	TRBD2	CASSPRVAGATYNEQFF	TGTGCCAGCTCACCAAGGGTTGCGGGAGCGACCTACAATGAGCAGTTCTTC
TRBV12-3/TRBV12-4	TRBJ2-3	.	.	CASSPGTGMDTQYF	TGTGCCAGCAGTCCCGGGACCGGGATGGATACGCAGTATTTT
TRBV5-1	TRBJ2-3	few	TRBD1	CASSSDRGPSTDTQYF	TGCGCCAGCAGCTCAGACAGGGGGCCCAGCACAGATACGCAGTATTTT
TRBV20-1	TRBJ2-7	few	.	CSARPSDSLIYEQYF	TGCAGTGCTAGACCTTCAGACAGCCTGATCTACGAGCAGTACTTC
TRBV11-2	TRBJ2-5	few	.	CASSLVEGLETQYF	TGTGCCAGCAGCTTAGTCGAGGGCCTAGAGACCCAGTACTTC